The 4 T cell receptor beta chains listed next were all sequenced from one sample in a study of cytomegalovirus exposure and HLA in healthy donors. PCR amplification relied on 60 Vbeta primers (plus 13 Jbeta primers). Libraries were prepared by immunoSEQ multiplex PCR; TCRdb keeps only in-frame clonotypes and omits some of them. This table has roughly 150,000 clones, 70% to 90% appearing once. Source material: PBMCs. Receptors originate from a woman younger than 35 in good health and CMV-seronegative.

The rearrangement uses TRBV11-2 and TRBJ2-1; D might be TRBD2 (5 bases). Per germline, CDR1 SGHAT and CDR2 FQNNGV. Trimming cost V 3 bases and J 0 bases, with 12 bases left between them. The CDR3 runs 16 residues. The CDR3 is CASSFRADRSYNEQFF. CDR3 coding DNA: TGTGCCAGCAGCTTTAGAGCGGACCGCTCCTACAATGAGCAGTTCTTC.

The gene calls are TRBV11-2 and TRBJ1-6; weak D call: TRBD1 (6 bases). This CDR3 comprises 13 residues. Trimming pared 5 bases from V and 10 bases from J, leaving 12 bases between. Germline V gene sequence: CDR1 SGHAT, CDR2 FQNNGV. This CDR3 is CASSRTGNSPLHF. In DNA, the CDR3 is TGTGCCAGCAGCCGAACAGGGAACTCACCCCTCCACTTT.

A single count supports this clone. V and J are TRBV4-3 and TRBJ2-5; D gene ambiguous. Trimming shortened V by 1 base and J by 0 bases, and 9 bases separated the two germline ends. The CDR3 extends over 15 amino acids. Per germline, CDR1 LGHNA and CDR2 YSLEER. CDR3: CASSQVYSDQETQYF. CDR3 sequence (DNA): TGCGCCAGCAGCCAAGTTTATTCGGACCAAGAGACCCAGTACTTC.

This chain uses TRBV28 with TRBJ2-6; D possibly corresponds to TRBD2 (6 bases). The germline V and J ends were trimmed by 5 bases and 6 bases, with 17 bases remaining between them. Per the germline V gene, CDR1 is MDHEN and CDR2 is SYDVKM. This CDR3 has 16 amino acids. This chain's CDR3 is CASSPPGGTLANVLTF. The CDR3, as DNA: TGTGCCAGCAGTCCCCCCGGCGGGACCCTGGCCAACGTCCTGACTTTC.